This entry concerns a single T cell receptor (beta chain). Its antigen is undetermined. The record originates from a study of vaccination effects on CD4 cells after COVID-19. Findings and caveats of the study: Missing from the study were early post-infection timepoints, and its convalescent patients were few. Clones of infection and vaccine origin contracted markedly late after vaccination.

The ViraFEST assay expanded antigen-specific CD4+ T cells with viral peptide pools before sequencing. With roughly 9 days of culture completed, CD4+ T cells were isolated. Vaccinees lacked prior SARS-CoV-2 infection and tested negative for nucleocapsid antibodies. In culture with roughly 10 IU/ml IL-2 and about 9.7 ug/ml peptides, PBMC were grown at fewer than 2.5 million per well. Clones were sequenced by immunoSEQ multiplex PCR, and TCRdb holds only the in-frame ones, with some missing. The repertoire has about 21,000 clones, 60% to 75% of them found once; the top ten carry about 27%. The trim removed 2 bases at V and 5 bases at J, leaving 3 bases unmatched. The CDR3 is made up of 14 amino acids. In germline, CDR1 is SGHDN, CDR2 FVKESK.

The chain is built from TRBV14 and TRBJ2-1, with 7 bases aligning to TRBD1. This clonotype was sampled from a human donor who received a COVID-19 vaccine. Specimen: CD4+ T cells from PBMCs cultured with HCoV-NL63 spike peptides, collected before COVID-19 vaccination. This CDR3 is CASSQHGTDNEQFF. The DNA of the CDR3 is TGTGCCAGCAGCCAACACGGGACAGACAATGAGCAGTTCTTC.